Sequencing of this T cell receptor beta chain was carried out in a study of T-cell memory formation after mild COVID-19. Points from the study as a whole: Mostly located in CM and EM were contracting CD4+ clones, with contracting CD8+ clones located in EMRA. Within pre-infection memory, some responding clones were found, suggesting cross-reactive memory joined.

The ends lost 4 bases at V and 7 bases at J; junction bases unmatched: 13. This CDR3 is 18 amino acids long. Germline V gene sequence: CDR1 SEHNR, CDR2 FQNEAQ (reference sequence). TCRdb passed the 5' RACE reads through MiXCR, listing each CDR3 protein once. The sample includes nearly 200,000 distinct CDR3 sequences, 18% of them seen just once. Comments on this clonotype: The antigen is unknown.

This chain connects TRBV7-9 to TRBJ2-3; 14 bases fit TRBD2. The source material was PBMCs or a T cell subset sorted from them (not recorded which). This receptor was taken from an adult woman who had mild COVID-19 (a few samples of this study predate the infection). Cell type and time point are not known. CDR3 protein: CASSSKAGTSGGTNTQYF. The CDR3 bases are TGTGCCAGCAGCTCCAAAGCCGGGACTAGCGGGGGAACTAATACGCAGTATTTT.